This paragraph covers one TCR beta chain sequence. No antigen is known for it. Base qualities are not recorded, but no much larger clone differs from it by a single base. CDR1 is given as SEHNR and CDR2 as FQNEAQ, both from the germline V gene (reference sequence). CDR3 length: 14 amino acids, cysteine to phenylalanine. The kept DNA is CDR3 alone, 42 bases in frame from the first base. V is cut by 5 bases and J by 5 bases, and the space between the germline ends is 16 bases. This entry is derived from a study of Graves' ophthalmopathy and Graves' hyperthyroidism (dated by TCRdb to 2016 to 2019). Turning to the overall study: Peripheral blood samples were taken at the time of initial diagnosis, before any treatment was given. In a handful of hyperthyroidism patients, the T-cell repertoire of thyroid tissue was compared with the T-cell repertoire of blood. TCR beta repertoire signatures were used to distinguish Graves' ophthalmopathy from Graves' hyperthyroidism and to predict progression to ophthalmopathy. An independent validation cohort comprised some 19 hyperthyroidism patients and 15 to 17 patients who later progressed from hyperthyroidism to ophthalmopathy. A discovery set of 95 to 100 patients (43 ophthalmopathy, just over 55 stable hyperthyroidism) was enrolled to explore V-J signatures distinguishing ophthalmopathy from hyperthyroidism. In total, around 130 blood samples were TCR-sequenced: roughly 45 ophthalmopathy, under 85 hyperthyroidism and approximately 17 hyperthyroidism-to-ophthalmopathy patients. Following sampling, methimazole starting at 30 mg daily was administered to hyperthyroidism patients, and high-dose intravenous methylprednisolone was administered to ophthalmopathy patients.

Results and caveats for the whole study, not just this receptor: Sample size was not statistically predetermined, and group allocation was not concealed from the investigators. In validation, the model predicted ophthalmopathy progression with 55% to 71% sensitivity and roughly 78% specificity; more than ten predicted patients were CT-confirmed with GO in a median of around 6 months. In cross-validation, the 13-signature model distinguished ophthalmopathy from stable hyperthyroidism with less than 90% sensitivity and about 81% specificity, while in the test set the corresponding values were roughly 80% and 75%. Most of the expanded thyroid clonotypes with a frequency above 0.001 were also detected in blood, and it was suggested that the thyroid immune response may be reflected by blood repertoires.

For repertoire sequencing, the TCR beta CDR3 regions were amplified from RNA transcripts. The first round of RT-PCR was done with HTBI primers and the Qiagen OneStep RT-PCR kit, and was followed by a second round of multiplex PCR, then size selection and purification. The libraries underwent paired-end sequencing with 100 bp reads on an Illumina HiSeq2000. For the original study's pipeline: SOAPnuke was used to process the reads, throwing out any read that had adapters, had uncalled bases, had a mean Phred below 15, or lacked an exact constant-primer or identifier match. COPE v1.2.5 was used to merge high-quality paired reads. Unique nucleotide sequences were defined as clonotypes and aligned to IMGT TRB V, D and J references using MiTCR v1.1. The analysis was limited to V-J combinations with a frequency above 0.0001, which together covered 99.2% of repertoires. For each V-J combination, a TCR clonal expansion and chaos score was defined as F50 clonal expansion divided by the chaos observed in the TCRdist matrix. Welch's t-statistics and random forest were used to narrow the features down to approximately 13 V-J combinations, which were then fed into a naive Bayes classifier. Thyroid-blood repertoire similarity was quantified with the Morisita-Horn index. TCRdb ran its own pipeline on the public reads, namely fastp trimming at Q25 and MiXCR clone calling, and kept in-frame beta chains. Rows matching on CDR3 protein sequence are summarized as one entry with the most common DNA and genes. The V and J calls and clone size come from TCRdb's table, not from the authors' own analysis. In this sample the table shows some 39,000 distinct CDR3 sequences, about 50% of which occur a single time. The top ten constitute approximately 24% of the sample.

A patient counted as having stable hyperthyroidism if there was no progression to ophthalmopathy within 18 months of follow-up. Hyperthyroidism patients were newly diagnosed, were aged 18 to 65 years, and had a disease duration under 2 months. Patients with other autoimmune diseases, uncontrolled infections, pregnancy or lactation were excluded. Clinical symptoms, serum thyroxine, TRAb, thyroid ultrasound and orbital computed tomography formed the basis of the diagnosis. Using Ficoll-Paque density gradient centrifugation, PBMCs were isolated from 9 to 10 ml of fresh peripheral blood. Total RNA was extracted using Trizol reagent, and RNA quality was checked on an Agilent 2100 Bioanalyzer.

The receptor's source is an adult woman with stable Graves' hyperthyroidism. Sequencing was done on a sample of peripheral blood. The sequence is built from TRBV7-9 and TRBJ2-7; the D gene is possibly TRBD2, with 7 bases matching. The DNA reads TGTGCCAGCAGCAATGCGGGGGCCATCCACGAGCAGTACTTC. Translated, it gives CASSNAGAIHEQYF.